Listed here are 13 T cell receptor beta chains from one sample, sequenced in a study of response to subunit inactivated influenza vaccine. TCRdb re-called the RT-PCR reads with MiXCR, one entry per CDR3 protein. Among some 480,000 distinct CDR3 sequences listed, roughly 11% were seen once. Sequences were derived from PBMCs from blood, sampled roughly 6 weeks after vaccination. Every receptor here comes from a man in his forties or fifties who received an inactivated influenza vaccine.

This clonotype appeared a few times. CDR3 nucleotide sequence: TGTGCCAGCAGTGACCCGGGACAGGGCTTTGAAAAACTGTTTTTT. It yields the protein CASSDPGQGFEKLFF. The V and J genes are TRBV25-1 and TRBJ1-4, with 9 bases matching TRBD1. The trim removed 3 bases at V and 7 bases at J, leaving 6 bases unmatched. The CDR3 contains 15 residues. Per germline, CDR1 MGHDK and CDR2 SYGVNS.

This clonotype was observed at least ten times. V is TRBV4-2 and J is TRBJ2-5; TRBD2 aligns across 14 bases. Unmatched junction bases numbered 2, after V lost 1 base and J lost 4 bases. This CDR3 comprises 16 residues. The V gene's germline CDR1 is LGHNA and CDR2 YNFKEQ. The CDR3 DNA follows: TGTGCCAGCAGCCAAGCGACTAGCGGGGGGGCAGAGACCCAGTACTTC. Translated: CASSQATSGGAETQYF.

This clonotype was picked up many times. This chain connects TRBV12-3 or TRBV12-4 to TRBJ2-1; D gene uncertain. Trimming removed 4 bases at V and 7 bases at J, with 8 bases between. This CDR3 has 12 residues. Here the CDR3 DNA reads TGTGCCAGCAGTTCTACAAGAAATGAGCAGTTCTTC. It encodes CASSSTRNEQFF.

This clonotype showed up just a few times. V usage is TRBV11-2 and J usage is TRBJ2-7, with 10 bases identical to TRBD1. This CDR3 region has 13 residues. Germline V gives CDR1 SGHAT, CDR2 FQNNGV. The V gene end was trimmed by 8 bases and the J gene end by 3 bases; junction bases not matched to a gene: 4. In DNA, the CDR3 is TGTGCCAGCGGCTGGACAGGGGGCTACGAGCAGTACTTC. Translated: CASGWTGGYEQYF.

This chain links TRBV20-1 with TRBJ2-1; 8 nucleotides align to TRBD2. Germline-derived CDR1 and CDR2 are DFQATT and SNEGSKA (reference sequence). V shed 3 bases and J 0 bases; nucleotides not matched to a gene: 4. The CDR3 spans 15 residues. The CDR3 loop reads CSARVLAASYNEQFF. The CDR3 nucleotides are TGCAGTGCTAGGGTACTAGCGGCCTCCTACAATGAGCAGTTCTTC.

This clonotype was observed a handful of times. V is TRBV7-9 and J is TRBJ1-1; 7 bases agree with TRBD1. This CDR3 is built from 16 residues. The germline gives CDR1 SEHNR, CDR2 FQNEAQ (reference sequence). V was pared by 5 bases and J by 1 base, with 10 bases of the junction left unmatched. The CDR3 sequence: CASSPRQGRTNTEAFF. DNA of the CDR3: TGTGCCAGCAGCCCCAGACAGGGTAGGACGAACACTGAAGCTTTCTTT.

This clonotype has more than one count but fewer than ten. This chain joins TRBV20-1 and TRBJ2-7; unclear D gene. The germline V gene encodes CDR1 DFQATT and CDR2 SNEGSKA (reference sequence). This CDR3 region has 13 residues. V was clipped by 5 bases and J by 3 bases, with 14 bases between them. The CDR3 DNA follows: TGCAGTGCTGCCCCATATCCCTTCTACGAGCAGTACTTC. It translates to CSAAPYPFYEQYF.

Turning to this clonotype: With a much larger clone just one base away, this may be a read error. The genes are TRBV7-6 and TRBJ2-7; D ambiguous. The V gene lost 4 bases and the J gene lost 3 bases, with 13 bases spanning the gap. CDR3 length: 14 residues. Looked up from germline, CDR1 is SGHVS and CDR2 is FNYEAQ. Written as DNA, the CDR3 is TGTGCCAGCAGCTCACCCACACGGATCTACGAGCAGTACTTC. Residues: CASSSPTRIYEQYF.

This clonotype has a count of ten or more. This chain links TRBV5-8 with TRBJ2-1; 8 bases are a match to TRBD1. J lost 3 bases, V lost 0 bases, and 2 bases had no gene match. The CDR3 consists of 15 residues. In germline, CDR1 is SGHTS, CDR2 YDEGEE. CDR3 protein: CASSLEGQGYNEQFF. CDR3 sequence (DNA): TGTGCCAGCAGCTTGGAAGGACAGGGCTACAATGAGCAGTTCTTC. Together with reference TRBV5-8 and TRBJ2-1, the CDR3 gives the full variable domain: EAGVTQSPTHLIKTRGQQATLRCSPISGHTSVYWYQQALGLGLQFLLWYDEGEERNRGNFPPRFSGRQFPNYSSELNVNALELEDSALYLCASSLEGQGYNEQFFGPGTRLTVL.

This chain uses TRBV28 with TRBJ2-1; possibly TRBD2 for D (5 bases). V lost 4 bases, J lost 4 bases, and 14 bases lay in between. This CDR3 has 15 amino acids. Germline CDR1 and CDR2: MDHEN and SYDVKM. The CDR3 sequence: CASSSGKPTYNEQFF. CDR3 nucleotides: TGTGCCAGCAGTTCCGGGAAACCTACATACAATGAGCAGTTCTTC.

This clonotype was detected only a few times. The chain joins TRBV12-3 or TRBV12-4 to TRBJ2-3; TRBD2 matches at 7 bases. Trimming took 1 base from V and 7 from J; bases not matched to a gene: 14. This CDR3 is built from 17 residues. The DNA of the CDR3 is TGTGCCAGCAGTTTAGTGGTCCAGCGGGGAAGCAGGAATACGCAGTATTTT. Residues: CASSLVVQRGSRNTQYF.

The CDR3 region has the DNA TGCAGCGTTGAAGCGTCGCGGGGCATCACCTTC. Amino acids: CSVEASRGITF. The chain has TRBV29-1 and TRBJ1-2, with D maybe TRBD1 (5 bases). The germline V and J ends were trimmed by 1 base and 13 bases, with 13 bases remaining between them. In germline, CDR1 is SQVTM, CDR2 ANQGSEA. The CDR3 totals 11 residues.

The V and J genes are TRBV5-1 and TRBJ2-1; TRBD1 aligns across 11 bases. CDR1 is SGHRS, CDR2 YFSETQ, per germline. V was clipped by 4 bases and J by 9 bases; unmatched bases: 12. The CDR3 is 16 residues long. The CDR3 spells CASSIKPGTGGSEQFF. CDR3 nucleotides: TGCGCCAGCAGCATAAAACCCGGGACAGGGGGTTCTGAGCAGTTCTTC.